The following is a T cell receptor (beta chain) sequence with its context. The target antigen is unknown. The CDR3 has 14 residues. V shed 5 bases and J shed 2 bases, with 13 bases lying between them. Per the germline V gene, CDR1 is SGHAT and CDR2 is FQNNGV. An Oncomine TCR Beta short-read assay was used to sequence the DNA from cultured CD4+ T cells. From the PCR reads, TCRdb called clonotypes with MiXCR, one entry per CDR3 protein. The table has around 7,100 distinct CDR3 sequences, approximately 55% seen once; the top ten hold roughly 17%. This entry belongs to a study of vaccination and CD4 T cells after COVID-19. In the study overall: Investigators drew the post-COVID samples a median 101 days after diagnosis, with a range of 35 to 161. Cultures acting as controls obtained a CEFX pool, an HIV-1 Nef pool, or no peptide. Timing of post-vaccine sample collection was a median 72 days after dose two, with a range of 14 to 241.

Stated treatment: approximately 11-day PBMC culture with coronavirus spike peptide pools or control peptides (ViraFEST assay). Samples of CD4+ T cells were obtained from the unexposed donor before the COVID-19 pandemic (2011-2018). ViraFEST enlarged antigen-specific T cell populations with peptide pools and afterwards sequenced TCRs. The sequencing input was CD4+ T cells from blood, cultured in vitro. The chain has TRBV11-2 and TRBJ2-7; D is possibly TRBD2 (6 bases). The TCR comes from a human donor in good health. CDR3 in DNA: TGTGCCAGCAGCCCTGCGGGGTCAGCCTACGAGCAGTACTTC. Translation gives CASSPAGSAYEQYF. Together with reference TRBV11-2 and TRBJ2-7, the CDR3 gives the full variable domain: EAGVAQSPRYKIIEKRQSVAFWCNPISGHATLYWYQQILGQGPKLLIQFQNNGVVDDSQLPKDRFSAERLKGVDSTLKIQPAKLEDSAVYLCASSPAGSAYEQYFGPGTRLTVT.